This T cell receptor beta chain was observed in a study of blood T cell repertoires in COVID-19. Study-wide background: Samples taken during acute and convalescent COVID-19 were collected in the United States, Italy and Spain.

Trimming removed 6 bases from V and 9 bases from J, with 12 bases in between. Looked up from germline, CDR1 is SNHLY and CDR2 is FYNNEI. This CDR3 has 12 residues. How the authors handled the data: The assay estimated nucleated cells by amplifying reference gene primers. Repertoires were generated with immunoSEQ multiplex PCR, while TCRdb's copy carries only in-frame clones and drops some. V and J calls and clone size come straight from that table; D and trimming were deduced from the DNA. The table shows roughly 130,000 clones, with roughly 80% occurring only once. Sequenced material: peripheral blood. The receptor was derived from a woman in her 50s with acute or convalescent COVID-19. The genes are TRBV2 and TRBJ1-5; maybe TRBD1 (5 bases). The CDR3 DNA follows: TGTGCCAGCAGGGGTGGGGGAGGGCCCCAGCATTTT. Its protein is CASRGGGGPQHF.